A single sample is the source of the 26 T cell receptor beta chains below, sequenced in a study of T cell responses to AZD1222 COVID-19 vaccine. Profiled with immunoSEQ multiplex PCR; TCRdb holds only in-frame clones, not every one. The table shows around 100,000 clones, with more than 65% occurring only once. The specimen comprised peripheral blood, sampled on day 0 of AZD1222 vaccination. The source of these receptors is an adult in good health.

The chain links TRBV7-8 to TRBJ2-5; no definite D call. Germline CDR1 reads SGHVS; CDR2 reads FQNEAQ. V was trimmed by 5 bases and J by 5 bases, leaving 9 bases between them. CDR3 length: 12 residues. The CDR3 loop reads CASSPTLETQYF. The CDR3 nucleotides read TGTGCCAGCAGCCCAACGTTGGAGACCCAGTACTTC.

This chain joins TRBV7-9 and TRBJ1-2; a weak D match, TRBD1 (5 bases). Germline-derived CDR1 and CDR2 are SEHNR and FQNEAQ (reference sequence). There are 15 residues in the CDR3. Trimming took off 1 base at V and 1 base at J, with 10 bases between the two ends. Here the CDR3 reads CASSLVSGINYGYTF. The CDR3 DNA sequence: TGTGCCAGCAGCTTAGTTTCAGGGATTAACTATGGCTACACCTTC. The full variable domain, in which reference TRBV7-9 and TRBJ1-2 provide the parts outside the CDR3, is DTGVSQNPRHKITKRGQNVTFRCDPISEHNRLYWYRQTLGQGPEFLTYFQNEAQLEKSRLLSDRFSAERPKGSFSTLEIQRTEQGDSAMYLCASSLVSGINYGYTFGSGTRLTVV.

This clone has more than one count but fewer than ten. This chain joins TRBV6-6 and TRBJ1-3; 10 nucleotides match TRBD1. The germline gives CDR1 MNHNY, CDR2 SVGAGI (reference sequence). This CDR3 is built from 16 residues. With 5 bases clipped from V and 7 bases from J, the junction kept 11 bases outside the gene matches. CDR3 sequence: CASSRGRQGAGNTIYF. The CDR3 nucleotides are TGTGCCAGCAGTCGGGGCCGACAGGGGGCGGGGAACACCATATATTTT.

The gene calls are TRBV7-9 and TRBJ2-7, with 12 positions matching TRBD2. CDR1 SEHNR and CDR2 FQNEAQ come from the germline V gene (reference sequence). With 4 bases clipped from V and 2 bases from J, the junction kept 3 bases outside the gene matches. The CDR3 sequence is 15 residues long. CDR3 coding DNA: TGTGCCAGCAGCTCGCGACTAGCGGGAGCCTACGAGCAGTACTTC. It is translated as CASSSRLAGAYEQYF.

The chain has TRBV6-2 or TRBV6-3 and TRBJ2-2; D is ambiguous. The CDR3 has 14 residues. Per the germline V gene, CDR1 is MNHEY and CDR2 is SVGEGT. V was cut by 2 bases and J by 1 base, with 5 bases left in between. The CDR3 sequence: CASSYRVNTGELFF. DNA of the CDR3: TGTGCCAGCAGTTACCGGGTGAACACCGGGGAGCTGTTTTTT.

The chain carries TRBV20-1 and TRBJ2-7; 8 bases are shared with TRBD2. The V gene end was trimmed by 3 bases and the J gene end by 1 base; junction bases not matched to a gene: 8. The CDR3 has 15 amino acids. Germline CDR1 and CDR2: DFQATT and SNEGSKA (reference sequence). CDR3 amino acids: CSASKSTSGSYEQYF. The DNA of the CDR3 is TGCAGTGCTAGTAAAAGTACTAGCGGTTCCTACGAGCAGTACTTC.

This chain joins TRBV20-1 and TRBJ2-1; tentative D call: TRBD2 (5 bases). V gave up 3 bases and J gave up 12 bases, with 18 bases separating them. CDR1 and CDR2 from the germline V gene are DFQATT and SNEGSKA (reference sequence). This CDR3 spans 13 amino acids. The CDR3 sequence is CSASWLAHVRQFF. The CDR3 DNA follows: TGCAGTGCTAGTTGGCTAGCCCACGTTAGGCAGTTCTTC.

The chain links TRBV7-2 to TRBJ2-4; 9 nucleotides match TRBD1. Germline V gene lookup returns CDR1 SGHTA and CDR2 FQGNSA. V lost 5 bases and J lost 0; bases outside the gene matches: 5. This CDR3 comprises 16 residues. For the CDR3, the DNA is TGTGCCAGCAGCCAGACAGGGGGTGGAGCCAAAAACATTCAGTACTTC. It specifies CASSQTGGGAKNIQYF.

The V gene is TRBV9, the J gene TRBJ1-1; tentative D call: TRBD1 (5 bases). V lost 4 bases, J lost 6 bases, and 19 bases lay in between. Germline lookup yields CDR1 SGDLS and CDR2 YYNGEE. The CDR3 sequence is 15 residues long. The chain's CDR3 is CASSPGQGGWAEAFF. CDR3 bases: TGTGCCAGCAGCCCCGGGCAGGGAGGCTGGGCTGAAGCTTTCTTT.

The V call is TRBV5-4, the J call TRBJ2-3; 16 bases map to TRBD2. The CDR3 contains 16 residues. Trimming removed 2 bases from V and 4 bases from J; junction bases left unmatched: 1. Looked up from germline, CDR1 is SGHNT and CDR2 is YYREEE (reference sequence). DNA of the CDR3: TGTGCCAGCAGCTTAGGGACTAGCGGGAGGGCAGATACGCAGTATTTT. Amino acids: CASSLGTSGRADTQYF.

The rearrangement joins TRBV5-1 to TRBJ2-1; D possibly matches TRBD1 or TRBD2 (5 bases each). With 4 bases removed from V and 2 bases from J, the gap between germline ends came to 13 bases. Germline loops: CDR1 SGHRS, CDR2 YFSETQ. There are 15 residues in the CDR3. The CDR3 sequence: CASSLPLGAYNEQFF. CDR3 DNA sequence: TGCGCCAGCAGCCTCCCCTTGGGGGCCTACAATGAGCAGTTCTTC.

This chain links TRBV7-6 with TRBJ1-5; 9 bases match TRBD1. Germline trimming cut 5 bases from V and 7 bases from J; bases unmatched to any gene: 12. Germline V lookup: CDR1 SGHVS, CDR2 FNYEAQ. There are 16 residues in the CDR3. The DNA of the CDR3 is TGTGCCAGCAGCCCACGCGGGACAGGGAATTTACAGCCCCAGCATTTT. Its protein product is CASSPRGTGNLQPQHF.

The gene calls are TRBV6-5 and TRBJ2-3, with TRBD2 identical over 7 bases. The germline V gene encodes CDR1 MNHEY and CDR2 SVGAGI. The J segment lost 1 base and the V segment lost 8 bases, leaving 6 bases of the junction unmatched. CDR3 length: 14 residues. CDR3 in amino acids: CASAAGWGTDTQYF. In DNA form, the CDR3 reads TGTGCCAGCGCAGCGGGATGGGGCACAGATACGCAGTATTTT.

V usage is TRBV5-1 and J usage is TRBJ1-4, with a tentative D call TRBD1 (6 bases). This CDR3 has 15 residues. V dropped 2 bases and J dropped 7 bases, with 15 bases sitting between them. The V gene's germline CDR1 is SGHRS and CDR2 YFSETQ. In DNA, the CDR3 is TGCGCCAGCAGCTTCAAACCCAGGGGATCTGAAAAACTGTTTTTT. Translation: CASSFKPRGSEKLFF.

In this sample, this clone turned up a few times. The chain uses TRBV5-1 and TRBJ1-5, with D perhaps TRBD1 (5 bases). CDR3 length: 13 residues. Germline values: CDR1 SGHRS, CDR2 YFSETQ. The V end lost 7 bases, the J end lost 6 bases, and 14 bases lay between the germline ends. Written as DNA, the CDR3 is TGCGCCAGCCCAGGGTGGGTTAGTCAGCCCCAGCATTTT. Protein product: CASPGWVSQPQHF.

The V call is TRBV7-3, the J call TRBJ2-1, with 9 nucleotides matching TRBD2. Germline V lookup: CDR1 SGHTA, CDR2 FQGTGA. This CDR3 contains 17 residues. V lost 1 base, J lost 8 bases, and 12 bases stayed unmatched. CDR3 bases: TGTGCCAGCAGCTTAATGGGTCTGGCTAGCGGGATCGATGAGCAGTTCTTC. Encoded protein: CASSLMGLASGIDEQFF.

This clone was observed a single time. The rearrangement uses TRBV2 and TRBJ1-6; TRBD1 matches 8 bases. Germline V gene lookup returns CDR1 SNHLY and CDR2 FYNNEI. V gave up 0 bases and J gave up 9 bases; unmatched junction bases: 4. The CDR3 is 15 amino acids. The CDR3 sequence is CASSEAQGAASPLHF. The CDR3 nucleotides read TGTGCCAGCAGTGAAGCGCAGGGGGCGGCTTCACCCCTCCACTTT.

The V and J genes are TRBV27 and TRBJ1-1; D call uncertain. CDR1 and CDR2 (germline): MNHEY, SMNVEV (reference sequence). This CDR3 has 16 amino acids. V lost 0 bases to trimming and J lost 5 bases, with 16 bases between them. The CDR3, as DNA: TGTGCCAGCAGTTTATCAAGGACGGATATGGGGACTGAAGCTTTCTTT. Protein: CASSLSRTDMGTEAFF.

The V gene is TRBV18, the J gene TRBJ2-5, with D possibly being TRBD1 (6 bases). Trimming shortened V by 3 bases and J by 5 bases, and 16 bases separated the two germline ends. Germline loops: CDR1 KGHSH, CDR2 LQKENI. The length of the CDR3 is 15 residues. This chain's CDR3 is CASSPYVGDKETQYF. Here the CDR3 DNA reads TGTGCCAGCTCACCCTATGTAGGGGACAAGGAGACCCAGTACTTC.

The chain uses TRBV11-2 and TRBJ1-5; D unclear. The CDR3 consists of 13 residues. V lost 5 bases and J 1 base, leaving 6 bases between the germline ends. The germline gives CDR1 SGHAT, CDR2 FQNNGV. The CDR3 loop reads CASSPQSNQPQHF. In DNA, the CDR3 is TGTGCCAGCAGCCCCCAGAGCAATCAGCCCCAGCATTTT.

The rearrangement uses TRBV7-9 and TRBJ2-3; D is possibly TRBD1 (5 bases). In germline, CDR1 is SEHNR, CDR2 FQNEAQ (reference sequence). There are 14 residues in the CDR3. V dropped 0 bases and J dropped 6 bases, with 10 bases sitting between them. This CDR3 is CASSLAQGWDTQYF. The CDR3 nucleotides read TGTGCCAGCAGCTTAGCGCAGGGTTGGGATACGCAGTATTTT.

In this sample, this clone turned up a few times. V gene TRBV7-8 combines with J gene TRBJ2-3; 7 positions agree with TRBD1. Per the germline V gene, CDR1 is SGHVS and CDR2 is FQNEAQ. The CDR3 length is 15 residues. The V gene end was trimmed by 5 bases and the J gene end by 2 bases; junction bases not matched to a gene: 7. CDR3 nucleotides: TGTGCCAGCAGCAGGGACAGTTCCTCCACAGATACGCAGTATTTT. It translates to CASSRDSSSTDTQYF.

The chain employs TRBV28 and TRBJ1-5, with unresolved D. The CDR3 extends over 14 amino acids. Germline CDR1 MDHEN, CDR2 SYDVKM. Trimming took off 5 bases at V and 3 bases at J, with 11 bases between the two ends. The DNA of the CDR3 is TGTGCCAGCAGTCTGACGAATTTCAATCAGCCCCAGCATTTT. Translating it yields CASSLTNFNQPQHF.

Here the CDR3 reads CASRTSSGANVLTF. The CDR3 region has the DNA TGTGCCAGCAGGACCAGTTCTGGGGCCAACGTCCTGACTTTC. V and J are TRBV2 and TRBJ2-6; D uncertain. V gave up 6 bases and J gave up 1 base, with 7 bases separating them. CDR1 is SNHLY, CDR2 FYNNEI, per germline. This CDR3 spans 14 amino acids.

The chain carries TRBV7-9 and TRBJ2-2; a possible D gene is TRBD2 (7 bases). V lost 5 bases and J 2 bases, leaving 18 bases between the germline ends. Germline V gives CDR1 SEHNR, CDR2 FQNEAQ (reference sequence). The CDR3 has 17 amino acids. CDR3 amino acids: CASSPQGRGGNTGELFF. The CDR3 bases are TGTGCCAGCAGCCCCCAGGGGAGGGGGGGAAACACCGGGGAGCTGTTTTTT.

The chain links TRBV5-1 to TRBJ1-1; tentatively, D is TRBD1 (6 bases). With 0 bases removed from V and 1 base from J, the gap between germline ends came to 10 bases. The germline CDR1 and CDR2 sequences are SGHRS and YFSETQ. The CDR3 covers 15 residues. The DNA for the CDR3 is TGCGCCAGCAGCTTGGGCCGGACAGCGAACACTGAAGCTTTCTTT. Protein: CASSLGRTANTEAFF.